The 20 T cell receptor beta chains listed next were all sequenced from one sample in a study of blood T cells in healthy people across ages. Through a sample-barcoded 5' primer and a J-beta primer mix, a second PCR was run for roughly 7 to 11 cycles. TCRdb used MiXCR to reprocess the 5' RACE reads, holding one entry per CDR3 protein. The repertoire holds roughly 1,500,000 distinct CDR3 sequences, with about 31% as singletons. The sequenced sample consisted of blood. Receptor source: a young woman in good health.

The J gene is TRBJ2-3, the V gene TRBV6-8; TRBD2 agrees at 8 bases. Per germline, CDR1 MNHGY and CDR2 SAAAGT. The V and J ends lost 5 bases and 1 base, in that order; junction bases with no gene match: 5. The length of the CDR3 is 15 residues. CDR3 sequence reads: CASSLRGGCTDTQYF. The CDR3 DNA sequence: TGTGCCAGCAGTCTTCGGGGGGGGTGCACAGATACGCAGTATTTT.

This clonotype was seen only once. The rearrangement links TRBV27 to TRBJ2-5; TRBD1 aligns across 9 bases. Trimming removed 4 bases from V and 4 bases from J; junction bases left unmatched: 7. Germline V gene lookup returns CDR1 MNHEY and CDR2 SMNVEV (reference sequence). The CDR3 sequence is 15 residues long. This CDR3 is CASSYSTGGLETQYF. The CDR3 bases are TGTGCCAGCAGTTACAGTACAGGGGGCTTAGAGACCCAGTACTTC.

The J gene is TRBJ1-4, the V gene TRBV24-1; D possibly corresponds to TRBD1 (5 bases). Trimming took 5 bases from V and 7 from J, leaving 16 bases between them. CDR1 KGHDR and CDR2 SFDVKD come from the germline V gene. This CDR3 contains 15 residues. The CDR3 spells CATSVAGGLGEKLFF. The CDR3 nucleotides read TGTGCCACCAGTGTGGCCGGGGGACTGGGTGAAAAACTGTTTTTT.

This clonotype appeared a few times. This sequence joins TRBV5-1 and TRBJ2-7; possibly TRBD2 for D (6 bases). Trimming left V 0 bases short and J 1 base short, with 14 bases between. CDR1 SGHRS and CDR2 YFSETQ come from the germline V gene. The CDR3 spans 16 residues. This CDR3 is CASSLAAGSGSYEQYF. In DNA, the CDR3 is TGCGCCAGCAGCTTGGCCGCGGGGAGTGGTTCCTACGAGCAGTACTTC. The complete variable domain, with remaining parts taken from reference TRBV5-1 and TRBJ2-7, reads KAGVTQTPRYLIKTRGQQVTLSCSPISGHRSVSWYQQTPGQGLQFLFEYFSETQRNKGNFPGRFSGRQFSNSRSEMNVSTLELGDSALYLCASSLAAGSGSYEQYFGPGTRLTVT.

J is TRBJ1-1 and V is TRBV27, with TRBD1 matching 8 bases. V shed 4 bases, J shed 4 bases, and the junction held 11 bases outside the gene matches. Germline-derived CDR1 and CDR2 are MNHEY and SMNVEV (reference sequence). The CDR3 loop spans 16 amino acids. The chain's CDR3 is CASSSYGGQGATEAFF. The DNA for the CDR3 is TGTGCCAGCAGTTCTTATGGGGGGCAGGGGGCCACTGAAGCTTTCTTT.

This clonotype appeared a few times. V is TRBV6-1 and J is TRBJ1-4; D uncertain. With 7 bases removed from V and 7 bases from J, the gap between germline ends came to 10 bases. Germline CDR1 reads MNHNS; CDR2 reads SASEGT. The CDR3 length is 12 residues. The CDR3 DNA sequence: TGTGCCAGCACCGAAGGCGGTGAAAAACTGTTTTTT. It encodes CASTEGGEKLFF.

For this clonotype: A much larger clone lies one base from this, so it may be a read error. The chain has TRBV20-1 and TRBJ2-3; D is undetermined. V was cut by 7 bases and J by 0 bases, with 11 bases left in between. This CDR3 contains 13 residues. Germline CDR1 is DFQATT and CDR2 is SNEGSKA (reference sequence). For the CDR3, the DNA is TGCAGTGTCCACGGTACTAGCACAGATACGCAGTATTTT. It is translated as CSVHGTSTDTQYF.

This clonotype was seen only a few times. This rearrangement joins TRBV11-2 to TRBJ2-5; 10 bases agree with TRBD1. V shed 7 bases, J shed 5 bases, and the junction held 4 bases outside the gene matches. This CDR3 has 13 residues. CDR1 and CDR2 from the germline V gene are SGHAT and FQNNGV. The CDR3 spells CASTQGQGETQYF. The CDR3 DNA reads as TGTGCCAGCACCCAGGGACAGGGGGAGACCCAGTACTTC.

Remarks on this clonotype: A much larger clonotype is one base distant, so this may be a read error. This chain links TRBV5-1 with TRBJ2-3; D is perhaps TRBD2 (6 bases). From germline, CDR1 is SGHRS and CDR2 YFSETQ. This CDR3 has 13 residues. CDR3 bases: TGCGCCAGCAGCTTTCGGGACTCTGATAGGCAGTATTTT. Protein product: CASSFRDSDRQYF.

The rearrangement uses TRBV6-1 and TRBJ2-7; D may be TRBD2 (5 bases). V lost 1 base and J 4 bases, leaving 8 bases between the germline ends. CDR1 is MNHNS, CDR2 SASEGT, per germline. This CDR3 spans 13 amino acids. The CDR3: CASSEVEGYEQYF. Here the CDR3 DNA reads TGTGCCAGCAGTGAAGTAGAGGGATACGAGCAGTACTTC.

The chain is built from TRBV6-1 and TRBJ2-5; D unclear. The germline gives CDR1 MNHNS, CDR2 SASEGT. CDR3 length: 13 residues. The ends were cut back, 3 bases at V and 0 bases at J, with 5 bases in the middle. The CDR3 DNA sequence: TGTGCCAGCAGTGATGAGTACCAAGAGACCCAGTACTTC. This sequence encodes CASSDEYQETQYF.

V usage is TRBV14 and J usage is TRBJ2-1, with D tentatively TRBD2 (6 bases). The germline V gene encodes CDR1 SGHDN and CDR2 FVKESK. V gave up 3 bases and J gave up 1 base, with 13 bases separating them. The CDR3 totals 16 residues. CDR3 region: CASSHSVAVSYNEQFF. The CDR3 bases are TGTGCCAGCAGCCATTCCGTAGCGGTATCCTACAATGAGCAGTTCTTC. The entire variable domain, with the rest obtained from reference TRBV14 and TRBJ2-1, is as follows: EAGVTQFPSHSVIEKGQTVTLRCDPISGHDNLYWYRRVMGKEIKFLLHFVKESKQDESGMPNNRFLAERTGGTYSTLKVQPAELEDSGVYFCASSHSVAVSYNEQFFGPGTRLTVL.

This clonotype was recorded a few times. This rearrangement joins TRBV4-1 to TRBJ2-1, with D perhaps TRBD1 or TRBD2 (6 bases each). V was cut by 5 bases and J by 4 bases, with 12 bases left in between. The germline V gene encodes CDR1 MGHRA and CDR2 YSYEKL. CDR3 length: 14 amino acids. CDR3 amino acids: CASSGGRNYNEQFF. The CDR3 DNA reads TGCGCCAGCAGCGGGGGGCGAAATTACAATGAGCAGTTCTTC.

On this clonotype itself: One junction end disagrees with the germline gene, perhaps due to a read error. The gene calls are TRBV10-3 and TRBJ2-7, with D perhaps TRBD1 (5 bases). The CDR3 loop spans 14 amino acids. In germline, CDR1 is ENHRY, CDR2 SYGVKD. The CDR3 protein is CAVSEGQGSYEQYF. The CDR3 coding sequence is TGTGCCGTCAGTGAAGGTCAGGGATCCTACGAGCAGTACTTC.

The V gene is TRBV9, the J gene TRBJ2-5, with TRBD1 identical over 7 bases. The germline CDR1 and CDR2 sequences are SGDLS and YYNGEE. V lost 4 bases and J lost 0; bases outside the gene matches: 3. There are 14 residues in the CDR3. This CDR3 reads CASSQQGYQETQYF. The CDR3 DNA sequence: TGTGCCAGCAGCCAACAGGGGTACCAAGAGACCCAGTACTTC.

V is TRBV4-1 and J is TRBJ2-2; D is perhaps TRBD2 (6 bases). The V end was cut by 4 bases, the J end by 6 bases, with 15 bases between. CDR3 length: 15 amino acids. Germline CDR1 reads MGHRA; CDR2 reads YSYEKL. The CDR3 spells CASSPVSGGAGELFF. The CDR3 DNA is TGCGCCAGCAGCCCGGTCTCCGGGGGAGCCGGGGAGCTGTTTTTT.

V gene TRBV12-3 or TRBV12-4 combines with J gene TRBJ2-7, with D possibly matching TRBD2 (5 bases). The germline V and J ends were trimmed by 2 bases and 0 bases, with 11 bases remaining between them. The CDR3 covers 15 residues. CDR3 amino acids: CASSLRADYSYEQYF. The CDR3 DNA is TGTGCCAGCAGTTTAAGGGCAGACTACTCCTACGAGCAGTACTTC.

About this clonotype itself: Being one base from a much bigger clone, this may be a read error. V usage is TRBV4-1 and J usage is TRBJ2-7, with TRBD2 matching 8 bases. This CDR3 has 16 amino acids. CDR1 and CDR2 (germline): MGHRA, YSYEKL. The chain's CDR3 is CVSSQESRGLAYEQYF. DNA of the CDR3: TGCGTCAGCAGCCAAGAAAGTAGGGGACTAGCCTACGAGCAGTACTTC.

The CDR3 DNA sequence: TGTGCCAGTAGTATAGCCGAGGGGCCGAGTCAGCCCCAGCATTTT. Amino acid sequence: CASSIAEGPSQPQHF. The rearrangement links TRBV19 to TRBJ1-5, with D tentatively TRBD1 (5 bases). Deletions cut 1 base from V and 6 bases from J, with 13 bases between. The germline V gene encodes CDR1 LNHDA and CDR2 SQIVND (reference sequence). This CDR3 has 15 residues. The whole variable domain, filled in from reference TRBV19 and TRBJ1-5, reads DGGITQSPKYLFRKEGQNVTLSCEQNLNHDAMYWYRQDPGQGLRLIYYSQIVNDFQKGDIAEGYSVSREKKESFPLTVTSAQKNPTAFYLCASSIAEGPSQPQHFGDGTRLSIL.

The gene calls are TRBV20-1 and TRBJ1-4; D may be TRBD1 (5 bases). The CDR3 is made up of 14 amino acids. From germline, CDR1 is DFQATT and CDR2 SNEGSKA (reference sequence). Trimming took 5 bases from V and 3 from J, leaving 13 bases between them. CDR3 sequence reads: CSAGRQHPNEKLFF. The CDR3 nucleotides read TGCAGTGCTGGCCGACAGCACCCTAATGAAAAACTGTTTTTT.